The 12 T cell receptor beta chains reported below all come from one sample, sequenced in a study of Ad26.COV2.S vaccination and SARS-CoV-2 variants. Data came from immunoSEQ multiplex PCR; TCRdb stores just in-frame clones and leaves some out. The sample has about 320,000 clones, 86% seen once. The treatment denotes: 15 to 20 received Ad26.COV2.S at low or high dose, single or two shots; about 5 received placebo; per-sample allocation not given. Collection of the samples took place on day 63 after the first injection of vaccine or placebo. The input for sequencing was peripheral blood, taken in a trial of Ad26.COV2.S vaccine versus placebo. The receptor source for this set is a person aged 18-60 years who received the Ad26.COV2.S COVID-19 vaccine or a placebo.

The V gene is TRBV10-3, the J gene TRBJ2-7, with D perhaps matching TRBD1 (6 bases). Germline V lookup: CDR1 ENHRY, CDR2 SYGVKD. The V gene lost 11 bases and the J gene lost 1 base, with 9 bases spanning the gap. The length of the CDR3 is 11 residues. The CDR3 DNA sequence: TGTGCCGAAGACAGGTCCTACGAGCAGTACTTC. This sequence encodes CAEDRSYEQYF.

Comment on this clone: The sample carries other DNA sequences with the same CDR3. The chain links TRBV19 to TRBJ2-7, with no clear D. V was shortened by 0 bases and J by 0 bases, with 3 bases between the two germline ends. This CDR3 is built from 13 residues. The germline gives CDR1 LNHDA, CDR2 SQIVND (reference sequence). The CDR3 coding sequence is TGTGCCAGTAGTATAGAATCCTCCTACGAGCAGTACTTC. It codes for CASSIESSYEQYF.

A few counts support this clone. The CDR3 reads CASSQELSGFFTGELFF. The CDR3 DNA follows: TGTGCCAGCAGCCAAGAACTTTCGGGGTTTTTCACCGGGGAGCTGTTTTTT. The V and J genes are TRBV4-2 and TRBJ2-2; D might be TRBD2 (5 bases). CDR3 length equals 17 residues. The V gene lost 0 bases and the J gene lost 4 bases, with 15 bases spanning the gap. Germline loops: CDR1 LGHNA, CDR2 YNFKEQ.

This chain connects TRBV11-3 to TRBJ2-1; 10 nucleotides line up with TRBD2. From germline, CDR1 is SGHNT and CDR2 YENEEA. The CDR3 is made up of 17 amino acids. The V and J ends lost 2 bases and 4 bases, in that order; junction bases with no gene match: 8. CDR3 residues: CASSLRSTSGAYNEQFF. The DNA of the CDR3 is TGTGCCAGCAGCTTACGGTCTACTAGCGGGGCTTACAATGAGCAGTTCTTC.

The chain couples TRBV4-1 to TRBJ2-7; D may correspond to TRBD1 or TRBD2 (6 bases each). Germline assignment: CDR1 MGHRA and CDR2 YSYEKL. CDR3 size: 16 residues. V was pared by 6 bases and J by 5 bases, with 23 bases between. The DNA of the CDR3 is TGCGCCAGCAGACCTCGATCCGGGGGCGGCGGAAACGAGCAGTACTTC. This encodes CASRPRSGGGGNEQYF.

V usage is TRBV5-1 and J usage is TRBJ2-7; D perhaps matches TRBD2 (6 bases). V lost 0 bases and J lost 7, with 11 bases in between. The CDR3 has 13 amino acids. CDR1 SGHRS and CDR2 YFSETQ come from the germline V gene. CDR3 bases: TGCGCCAGCAGCTTGGTCGCAGGGAGGGAGCAGTACTTC. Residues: CASSLVAGREQYF.

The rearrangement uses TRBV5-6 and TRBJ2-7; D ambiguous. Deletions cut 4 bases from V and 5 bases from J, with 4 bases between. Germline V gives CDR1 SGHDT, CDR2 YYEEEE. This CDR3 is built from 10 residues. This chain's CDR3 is CASSRDEQYF. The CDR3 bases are TGTGCCAGCAGCCGCGACGAGCAGTACTTC. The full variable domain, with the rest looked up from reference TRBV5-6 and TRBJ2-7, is DAGVTQSPTHLIKTRGQQVTLRCSPKSGHDTVSWYQQALGQGPQFIFQYYEEEERQRGNFPDRFSGHQFPNYSSELNVNALLLGDSALYLCASSRDEQYFGPGTRLTVT.

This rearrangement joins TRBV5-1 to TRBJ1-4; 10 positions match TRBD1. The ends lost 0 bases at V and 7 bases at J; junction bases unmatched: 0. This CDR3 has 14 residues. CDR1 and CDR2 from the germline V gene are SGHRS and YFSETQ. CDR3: CASSLGTGGEKLFF. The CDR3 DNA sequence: TGCGCCAGCAGCTTGGGGACAGGGGGTGAAAAACTGTTTTTT.

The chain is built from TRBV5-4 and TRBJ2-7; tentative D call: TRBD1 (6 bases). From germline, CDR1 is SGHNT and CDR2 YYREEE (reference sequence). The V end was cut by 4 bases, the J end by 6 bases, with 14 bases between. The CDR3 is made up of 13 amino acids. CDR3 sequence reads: CASSAGDKGEQYF. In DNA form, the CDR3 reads TGTGCCAGCAGCGCCGGGGACAAGGGCGAGCAGTACTTC.

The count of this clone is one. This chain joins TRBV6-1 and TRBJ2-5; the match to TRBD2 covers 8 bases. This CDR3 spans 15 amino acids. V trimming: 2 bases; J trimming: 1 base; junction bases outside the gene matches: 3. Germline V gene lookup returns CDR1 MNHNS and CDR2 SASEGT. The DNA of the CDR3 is TGTGCCAGCAGTGAATCGGGGGGGCCCCAAGAGACCCAGTACTTC. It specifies CASSESGGPQETQYF.

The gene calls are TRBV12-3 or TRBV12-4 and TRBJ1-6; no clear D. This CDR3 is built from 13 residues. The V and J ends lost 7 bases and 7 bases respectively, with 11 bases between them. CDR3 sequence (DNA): TGTGCCAGCACAAGTAATAGAAATTCACCCCTCCACTTT. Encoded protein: CASTSNRNSPLHF.

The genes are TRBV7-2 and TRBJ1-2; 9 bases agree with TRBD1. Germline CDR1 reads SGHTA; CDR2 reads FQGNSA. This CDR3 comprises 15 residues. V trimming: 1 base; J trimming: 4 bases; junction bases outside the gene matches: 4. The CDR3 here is CASSLDRTGVYGYTF. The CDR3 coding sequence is TGTGCCAGCAGCTTAGACCGGACAGGGGTCTATGGCTACACCTTC.